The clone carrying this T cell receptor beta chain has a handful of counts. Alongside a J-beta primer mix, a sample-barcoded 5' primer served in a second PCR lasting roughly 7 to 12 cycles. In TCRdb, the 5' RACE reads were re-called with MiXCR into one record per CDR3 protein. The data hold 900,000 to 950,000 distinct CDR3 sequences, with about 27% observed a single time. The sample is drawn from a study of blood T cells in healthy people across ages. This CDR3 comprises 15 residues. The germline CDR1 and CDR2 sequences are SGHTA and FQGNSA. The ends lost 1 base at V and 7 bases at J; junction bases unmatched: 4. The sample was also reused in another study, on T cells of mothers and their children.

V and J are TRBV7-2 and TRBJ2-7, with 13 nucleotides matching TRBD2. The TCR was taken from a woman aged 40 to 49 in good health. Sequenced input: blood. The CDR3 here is CASSLGRTSGGEQYF. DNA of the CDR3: TGTGCCAGCAGCTTAGGAAGGACTAGCGGGGGTGAGCAGTACTTC. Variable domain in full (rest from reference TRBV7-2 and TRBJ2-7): GAGVSQSPSNKVTEKGKDVELRCDPISGHTALYWYRQSLGQGLEFLIYFQGNSAPDKSGLPSDRFSAERTGGSVSTLTIQRTQQEDSAVYLCASSLGRTSGGEQYFGPGTRLTVT.